A selection of T cell receptor beta chains follows, all from one sample in a study of blood T cells in healthy people across ages. Each CDR3 protein is one row after TCRdb ran MiXCR on the 5' RACE reads. The table lists about 930,000 distinct CDR3 sequences, 25% to 35% of them singletons. These same records also appear under a second study, on T cells of mothers and their children.

The sample consisted of blood. The receptors were sampled from a woman aged 40 to 50 in good health. CDR3s leave out the opening cysteine and the closing phenylalanine or tryptophan. Each record gives: J gene, V gene, CDR3 length, CDR3 protein.

TRBJ2-1 TRBV20-1 13 SAMGLAINKNEQF
TRBJ2-5 TRBV2 14 ASSDGLAGPQETQY
TRBJ2-1 TRBV29-1 12 SVEDTAGYNEQF
TRBJ2-3 TRBV12-3/TRBV12-4 15 ASSLALTSLNTDAQY
TRBJ1-4 TRBV3-1 14 ASNQEGRSLNEKLF
TRBJ1-2 TRBV15 12 ATSRDAANCGYT
NA TRBV5-1 13 ASSLQRTDGETQY
TRBJ2-7 TRBV7-9 12 ASTETGLSYEQY
TRBJ2-1 TRBV28 12 ASSSGQGRNEQF
TRBJ2-7 TRBV7-2 16 ASSLVFGGTGSAYEQY
TRBJ1-5 TRBV12-3/TRBV12-4 12 ASSFGLQSQPQH
TRBJ2-7 TRBV28 12 ASSSYGRGYEQY
TRBJ2-3 TRBV29-1 13 SVGRPEKATDTQY
TRBJ2-1 TRBV7-2 13 ASANMGLSSHEQF
TRBJ2-5 TRBV7-9 14 ASSFMTRGSQETQY
TRBJ2-7 TRBV9 12 ASSVSGNTYEQY
TRBJ1-1 TRBV5-4 13 ASSLAPGEGTEAF
TRBJ2-3 TRBV10-3 12 AISGLGSTDTQY
TRBJ2-1 TRBV7-9 15 ASSSELIGSGSNEQF
TRBJ2-5 TRBV6-2/TRBV6-3 13 ASSFGTSGFETQY
TRBJ2-5 TRBV12-3/TRBV12-4 16 ASSSQLAPAYYQETQY
TRBJ2-3 TRBV12-3/TRBV12-4 10 ASTLGADTQY
TRBJ2-6 TRBV11-1 12 ASSLQSGANVLT
TRBJ2-7 TRBV6-4 13 ASAPAGQESGEQY
TRBJ2-3 TRBV5-1 14 ASSLGTGGELDTQY
TRBJ2-4 TRBV11-2 14 ASSAPGLSSYNEQY
TRBJ2-7 TRBV7-2 10 ASSLVRSEQY
TRBJ1-1 TRBV29-1 11 SLLGVGDTEAF
TRBJ1-5 TRBV6-5 11 ASKGGVNQPQH
TRBJ1-3 TRBV14 15 ASSLDAFRSSGNTIY
TRBJ2-5 TRBV5-4 14 ASSKGLAGRQETQY
TRBJ2-4 TRBV13 12 ASSSGGAGSIQY
TRBJ2-7 TRBV12-3/TRBV12-4 12 ASSAPGQAGEQY
TRBJ1-1 TRBV20-1 11 SASKDRNTEAF
TRBJ1-4 TRBV12-3/TRBV12-4 13 ASSSNSPPDEKLF